The entry below describes one T cell receptor (beta chain). CDR1 is SGHTA, CDR2 FQGTGA, per germline. The CDR3 consists of 16 residues. With V trimmed by 4 bases and J by 6 bases, 12 bases remained unmatched. This specimen belongs to a study of blood T cell repertoires in COVID-19. Overall study: COVID-19 samples from acute and convalescent phases originated in the United States, Italy and Spain. T cells, B-cell-depleted T cells, or PBMCs provided the cDNA or gDNA that served as material.

Per the original methods: For nucleated cells, counts were estimated from reference gene primer amplification. The assay was immunoSEQ multiplex PCR, and TCRdb's table has in-frame clones only and misses some. V and J calls and clone size are those listed in that table; D and trimming were worked out from the DNA. The sample consists of fewer than 70,000 clones, 80% to 90% of them appearing once. The sample taken for sequencing was peripheral blood. The rearrangement links TRBV7-3 to TRBJ2-4, with 7 bases aligning to TRBD2. This receptor was taken from a man aged 45-60 years with acute or convalescent COVID-19. CDR3 region: CASSSGYAGRGNIQYF. CDR3 DNA sequence: TGTGCCAGCAGCTCAGGTTATGCGGGGAGGGGAAACATTCAGTACTTC.